This T cell receptor beta chain appears in the sequencing data of a study of cytomegalovirus exposure and HLA in healthy donors. About this clone: Its antigen is currently unknown.

Whole-study findings and limits: When presence/absence was analysed, sequencing depth was taken to be roughly uniform across donors. A previous analysis found most TCR beta V segments productive roughly 90% or roughly 30% of the time. Reports showed the classifier diagnosing cytomegalovirus status with high specificity and sensitivity. Follow-up analysis found HLA locus-dependent TCR association rates, highest for DRB1 and lowest for HLA-C.

Primers: 60 Vbeta forward and 13 Jbeta reverse. The repertoire was sequenced with immunoSEQ multiplex PCR; TCRdb's copy has only in-frame clones and lacks some. The listing contains about 160,000 clones. This CDR3 comprises 13 residues. CDR1 is SGHDT and CDR2 is YYEEEE in the germline V gene. Trimming cost V 6 bases and J 4 bases, with 13 bases left between them. This sequence was found in a young man in good health and CMV-seronegative. The sample comprised PBMCs. V usage is TRBV5-6 and J usage is TRBJ1-1; the D is unclear. Here the CDR3 reads CASTRERATEAFF. The CDR3 nucleotides read TGTGCCAGCACGAGAGAAAGAGCCACTGAAGCTTTCTTT.